This T cell receptor beta chain comes out of a study of T cells in narcolepsy. This clone was found once. The protocol was immunoSEQ multiplex PCR, while the TCRdb copy is restricted to in-frame clones and leaves out a portion. The sample has just over 20,000 clones, about 92% seen once. The CDR3 totals 16 residues. V gave up 2 bases and J gave up 1 base; unmatched junction bases: 3. Germline loops: CDR1 LNHDA, CDR2 SQIVND (reference sequence). The sequenced sample consisted of CD45RA- memory CD4+ T cells from PBMCs. The V call is TRBV19, the J call TRBJ2-1; 9 bases map to TRBD1. The clonotype comes from a human donor with narcolepsy. CDR3 sequence reads: CASSILGTGSYNEQFF. The CDR3 DNA reads TGTGCCAGTAGTATACTCGGGACAGGGTCCTACAATGAGCAGTTCTTC. The full variable domain, its missing parts supplied by reference TRBV19 and TRBJ2-1, is DGGITQSPKYLFRKEGQNVTLSCEQNLNHDAMYWYRQDPGQGLRLIYYSQIVNDFQKGDIAEGYSVSREKKESFPLTVTSAQKNPTAFYLCASSILGTGSYNEQFFGPGTRLTVL.